Listed below are T cell receptor beta chains from one sample, sequenced in a study of shared clonotypes between healthy human individuals. The assay was immunoSEQ multiplex PCR, and TCRdb's table has in-frame clones only and misses some. The table includes hundreds of thousands of clones, 75% to 85% detected once. The sample was PBMCs. The source is a woman aged 40-49 years in good health. Some clones in this sample may be carry-over from other donors' samples. Both conserved end residues are part of each CDR3. The D gene is left open where the match is weak. Where a row states a size, it is once, few, many or the class of an expanded clone; other rows omit it.

j_call v_call clone_size d_call cdr3_nt cdr3_aa
TRBJ2-6 TRBV10-2 . . TGCGCCAGCAGCTTAAAAACTAGCTCTGGGGCCAACGTCCTGACTTTC CASSLKTSSGANVLTF
TRBJ1-1 TRBV5-1 . TRBD1 TGCGCCAGCAGCTTACCACAGGGGGCTGGCACTGAAGCTTTCTTT CASSLPQGAGTEAFF
TRBJ2-7 TRBV28 . . TGTGCCAGCAGTTTAGCCGGGACAAGAAGCTCCTACGAGCAGTACTTC CASSLAGTRSSYEQYF
TRBJ1-4 TRBV5-1 . . TGCGCCAGCAGCGACGGGACGGTTGGTGAAAAACTGTTTTTT CASSDGTVGEKLFF
TRBJ2-7 TRBV11-3 . . TGTGCCAGCAGCTCGGGGTACGAGCAGTACTTC CASSSGYEQYF
TRBJ1-2 TRBV5-1 . . TGCGCCAGCAGCTTGGGGGGGCAGGCTCAAGCTGGCTACACCTTC CASSLGGQAQAGYTF
TRBJ1-3 TRBV2 . . TGTGCCAGCCGACCCGGGACAACTGGAAACACCATATATTTT CASRPGTTGNTIYF
TRBJ2-1 TRBV5-4 many . TGTGCCAGCAGCTTGGACGGGGAAGCCTACAATGAGCAGTTCTTC CASSLDGEAYNEQFF
TRBJ2-5 TRBV28 few . TGTGCCAGCACCCCTAGTCGGGGACGAGAGACCCAGTACTTC CASTPSRGRETQYF
TRBJ2-2 TRBV10-3 once . TGTGCCATCGGTGGGAGAGAAGCAACCGGGGAGCTGTTTTTT CAIGGREATGELFF
TRBJ2-1 TRBV18 . . TGTGCCAGCTCACCCGGCTTGGGGGGAGACTACAATGAGCAGTTCTTC CASSPGLGGDYNEQFF
TRBJ2-7 TRBV5-8 . TRBD2 TGTGCCAGCAGCTCAGGACTAGCGGACAATTCTTACGAGCAGTACTTC CASSSGLADNSYEQYF
TRBJ1-2 TRBV7-6 . . TGTGCCAGCAGCTTACTGGGTGGGACTCGTGGCTACACCTTC CASSLLGGTRGYTF
TRBJ2-7 TRBV18 . . TGTGCCAGCTCATCCCAGGGTTACGAGCAGTACTTC CASSSQGYEQYF
TRBJ1-2 TRBV5-1 . TRBD1 TGCGCCAGCAGCTTGAGACAGGGGGCCAACTATGGCTACACCTTC CASSLRQGANYGYTF
TRBJ2-1 TRBV14 few . TGTGCCAGCAGCCTCTACCGGAATGAGCAGTTCTTC CASSLYRNEQFF
TRBJ1-1 TRBV7-3 once . TGTGCCAGCAGCTTAACTCGAGGGGACGAAGCTTTCTTT CASSLTRGDEAFF
TRBJ2-1 TRBV28 . TRBD1 TGTGCCAGCAGTTCTGGAAGACAGGGTACCTACAATGAGCAGTTCTTC CASSSGRQGTYNEQFF
TRBJ2-3 TRBV10-2 . TRBD2 TGCGCCAGCAGTGCGGGACTAGCGGGAGGGTTAGATACGCAGTATTTT CASSAGLAGGLDTQYF
TRBJ2-5 TRBV27 . . TGTGCCAGCAGTTTCAGTCGGTACCAAGAGACCCAGTACTTC CASSFSRYQETQYF